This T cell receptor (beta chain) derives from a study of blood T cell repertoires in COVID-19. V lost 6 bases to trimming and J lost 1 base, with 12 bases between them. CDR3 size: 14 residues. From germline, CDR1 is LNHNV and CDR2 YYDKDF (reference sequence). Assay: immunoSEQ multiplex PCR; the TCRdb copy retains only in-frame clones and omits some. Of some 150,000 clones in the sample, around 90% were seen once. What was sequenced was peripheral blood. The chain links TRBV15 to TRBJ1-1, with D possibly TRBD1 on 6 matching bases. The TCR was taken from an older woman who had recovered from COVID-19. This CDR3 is CATRGGAANTEAFF. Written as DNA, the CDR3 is TGTGCCACCAGAGGGGGGGCGGCGAACACTGAAGCTTTCTTT.